Each of the 3 T cell receptor beta chains below was sequenced from the same sample in a study of OX40 agonist ivuxolimab in advanced cancers. Data came from immunoSEQ multiplex PCR; TCRdb stores just in-frame clones and leaves some out. Among 25,000 to 30,000 clones, about 80% were seen once, and the ten largest hold over 8.5%. The source material was CD4+ or CD8+ T cells sorted from blood, sampled in a trial of the OX40 agonist ivuxolimab. The receptors originated from an adult with an advanced solid tumor such as melanoma, head and neck, liver or kidney cancer.

This chain uses TRBV7-9 with TRBJ2-7; D gene ambiguous. V lost 5 bases and J lost 7, with 9 bases in between. Germline CDR1 reads SEHNR; CDR2 reads FQNEAQ (reference sequence). The CDR3 has 11 amino acids. The CDR3 nucleotides read TGTGCCAGCAGCCCCGGCTGGGAGCAGTACTTC. Translation gives CASSPGWEQYF.

The genes are TRBV10-3 and TRBJ2-5, with D perhaps being TRBD1 or TRBD2 (5 bases each). Germline CDR1 is ENHRY and CDR2 is SYGVKD. With 2 bases removed from V and 6 bases from J, the gap between germline ends came to 13 bases. The CDR3 spans 14 residues. The CDR3 sequence: CAISEVPGRKTQYF. The CDR3 DNA reads as TGTGCCATCAGTGAGGTACCAGGGAGAAAGACCCAGTACTTC.

The gene calls are TRBV7-9 and TRBJ2-7; D unresolved. The V gene lost 5 bases and the J gene lost 1 base, with 9 bases spanning the gap. The CDR3 is 13 amino acids. CDR1 and CDR2 (germline): SEHNR, FQNEAQ (reference sequence). DNA of the CDR3: TGTGCCAGCAGCCCGGGCCTTTCCTACGAGCAGTACTTC. Translation gives CASSPGLSYEQYF. Based on the CDR3 plus reference TRBV7-9 and TRBJ2-7, the full variable domain is DTGVSQNPRHKITKRGQNVTFRCDPISEHNRLYWYRQTLGQGPEFLTYFQNEAQLEKSRLLSDRFSAERPKGSFSTLEIQRTEQGDSAMYLCASSPGLSYEQYFGPGTRLTVT.